This T cell receptor (beta chain) stems from a study of spatial heterogeneity in lung cancer. Study-wide findings and caveats: Tumoral mutation counts were tracked by counts of expanded intratumoral alpha and beta TCRs. Alpha chain coverage of tumor T cells was estimated at 6% to 9%, and beta chain coverage at around 13%.

The CDR3 has 17 residues. Germline CDR1 is SEHNR and CDR2 is FQNEAQ (reference sequence). Trimming cost V 7 bases and J 2 bases; bases outside gene matches: 11. TCRdb re-called the 5' RACE reads through MiXCR, storing one row per CDR3 protein. The sample holds about 11,000 distinct CDR3 sequences, just over 5% seen once. This clonotype was counted many times. Its antigen is still unknown. As to time point: sample taken at primary tumor resection. Whole RNA from tumor, nontumor lung or frozen PBMC was sequenced unsorted. The sample was lung tumor tissue, taken at surgery. The chain carries TRBV7-9 and TRBJ1-1, with 12 bases aligning to TRBD1. The sequence was obtained from a male donor with early-stage non-small cell lung cancer. CDR3 nucleotide sequence: TGTGCCAGCAACCCCGGGACAGGGGGCCTTCATAACACTGAAGCTTTCTTT. Its translation is CASNPGTGGLHNTEAFF.